The 2 T cell receptor beta chains listed next were all sequenced from one sample in a study of post-analysis software for immune sequencing data. Broader study findings: Patients carried a few TRBV segments more frequently than controls did, and TRBV5-6, TRBV5-1 and TRBV20-1 were among them.

Their recognized antigens are unknown. Built from TCR beta cDNA, the libraries had unique molecular identifiers in them. MiXCR was run by TCRdb on the PCR reads, yielding one entry per CDR3 protein. The sample has 450,000 or so distinct CDR3 sequences; around 40% are singletons. Input material: blood. The receptors originated from a girl between 10 and 17 years old with multiple sclerosis.

This clonotype was counted between two and nine times. The chain uses TRBV6-5 and TRBJ2-4, with TRBD1 matching 7 bases. Germline CDR1 is MNHEY and CDR2 is SVGAGI. J was trimmed by 8 bases and V by 2 bases; bases with no gene match: 9. The CDR3 covers 15 residues. The CDR3 region is CASSYLGQDKDIQYF. CDR3 DNA sequence: TGTGCCAGCAGTTACCTAGGACAGGACAAGGACATTCAGTACTTC.

The chain uses TRBV5-1 and TRBJ2-1, with D possibly being TRBD2 (5 bases). The CDR3 is made up of 19 amino acids. Germline CDR1 reads SGHRS; CDR2 reads YFSETQ. With 1 base removed from V and 0 bases from J, the gap between germline ends came to 20 bases. The chain's CDR3 is CASSLTVGGSTYSYNEQFF. Here the CDR3 DNA reads TGCGCCAGCAGCTTGACCGTCGGCGGGTCAACTTACTCCTACAATGAGCAGTTCTTC.